These 18 T cell receptor beta chains originate from one sample sequenced in a study of cytomegalovirus exposure and HLA in healthy donors. The study ran its PCR with 60 Vbeta and 13 Jbeta primers. TCRdb's copy holds only in-frame clones and misses some; the assay was immunoSEQ multiplex PCR. Of around 220,000 clones listed, about 74% are singletons. Sequencing was carried out using PBMCs. These receptors all come from a man aged 35-49 years in good health and CMV-seronegative.

The V gene is TRBV5-1, the J gene TRBJ2-2; D is possibly TRBD2 (5 bases). Germline V gene sequence: CDR1 SGHRS, CDR2 YFSETQ. Trimming stripped 4 bases from V and 7 bases from J, with 11 bases between. CDR3 length: 13 amino acids. In DNA, the CDR3 is TGCGCCAGCAGCCCACTAGTGAGCGGGGAGCTGTTTTTT. Its protein is CASSPLVSGELFF.

The chain links TRBV7-9 to TRBJ1-1; D is unresolved. Between the trimmed V and J ends, which lost 5 bases and 4 bases, there was a span of 20 bases. The germline V gene has CDR1 SEHNR and CDR2 FQNEAQ (reference sequence). The CDR3 runs 16 residues. CDR3 in DNA: TGTGCCAGCAGCGAAGTAGAGGAGAGGCTGGGCACTGAAGCTTTCTTT. The encoded protein is CASSEVEERLGTEAFF.

This clone has a handful of counts. V gene TRBV7-6 combines with J gene TRBJ2-3, with D perhaps TRBD2 (7 bases). The V gene's germline CDR1 is SGHVS and CDR2 FNYEAQ. The CDR3 consists of 16 residues. Trimming shortened V by 8 bases and J by 0 bases, and 18 bases separated the two germline ends. CDR3 residues: CASSLVGGRSTDTQYF. CDR3 nucleotide sequence: TGTGCCAGCTCCCTAGTCGGGGGGCGGAGCACAGATACGCAGTATTTT.

The rearrangement joins TRBV9 to TRBJ2-1; 11 bases agree with TRBD2. Trimming removed 0 bases from V and 7 bases from J; junction bases left unmatched: 9. This CDR3 contains 17 residues. CDR1 SGDLS and CDR2 YYNGEE come from the germline V gene. CDR3 amino acids: CASSVGYGLAGGNEQFF. In DNA form, the CDR3 reads TGTGCCAGCAGCGTAGGGTACGGGCTAGCGGGAGGTAATGAGCAGTTCTTC.

V and J are TRBV6-1 and TRBJ2-7, with 8 bases lining up with TRBD2. CDR3 length: 15 residues. Germline loops: CDR1 MNHNS, CDR2 SASEGT. V lost 7 bases and J lost 5; bases outside the gene matches: 13. CDR3 sequence: CASIEPWTSPDEQYF. In DNA form, the CDR3 reads TGTGCCAGCATCGAACCCTGGACTAGCCCGGACGAGCAGTACTTC.

This chain connects TRBV7-2 to TRBJ2-1; TRBD1 matches at 10 bases. V shed 5 bases, J shed 4 bases, and the junction held 5 bases outside the gene matches. The CDR3 runs to 15 residues. CDR1 and CDR2 from the germline V gene are SGHTA and FQGNSA. The CDR3 region is CASSGDRGQYNEQFF. The CDR3 coding sequence is TGTGCCAGCAGCGGGGACAGGGGACAATACAATGAGCAGTTCTTC.

This clone has just one count. The gene calls are TRBV18 and TRBJ1-1, with no clear D. Germline V lookup: CDR1 KGHSH, CDR2 LQKENI. The CDR3 covers 16 residues. Trimming pared 1 base from V and 1 base from J, leaving 13 bases between. The CDR3 loop reads CASSPRASDTNTEAFF. For the CDR3, the DNA is TGTGCCAGCTCACCACGGGCGTCAGATACGAACACTGAAGCTTTCTTT.

CDR3 nucleotides: TGCAGCGTCGCGGGACTAGCATCCACCGGGGAGCTGTTTTTT. Protein: CSVAGLASTGELFF. The V gene is TRBV29-1, the J gene TRBJ2-2; 9 nucleotides line up with TRBD2. V shed 6 bases, J shed 4 bases, and the junction held 6 bases outside the gene matches. Germline CDR1 reads SQVTM; CDR2 reads ANQGSEA. This CDR3 comprises 14 residues.

V usage is TRBV9 and J usage is TRBJ2-3, with 11 bases matching TRBD2. Germline CDR1 SGDLS, CDR2 YYNGEE. The CDR3 totals 16 residues. Trimming removed 0 bases from V and 2 bases from J; junction bases left unmatched: 2. The CDR3 DNA is TGTGCCAGCAGCGTAGGACTAGCGGGGCACACAGATACGCAGTATTTT. Translation gives CASSVGLAGHTDTQYF.

This clone was seen once. J is TRBJ2-3 and V is TRBV5-1; 13 nucleotides agree with TRBD2. V shed 3 bases, J shed 1 base, and the junction held 5 bases outside the gene matches. CDR3 length equals 17 residues. CDR1 is SGHRS, CDR2 YFSETQ, per germline. The CDR3 loop is CASSSGLAGVRTDTQYF. The CDR3 DNA reads as TGCGCCAGCAGCTCTGGACTAGCGGGAGTACGCACAGATACGCAGTATTTT.

This sequence joins TRBV10-3 and TRBJ2-1, with TRBD1 matching over 7 bases. J was trimmed by 8 bases and V by 6 bases; bases with no gene match: 10. The germline CDR1 and CDR2 sequences are ENHRY and SYGVKD. The CDR3 is 14 residues long. This chain's CDR3 is CAISSDRESDEQFF. CDR3 in DNA: TGTGCCATCAGCTCCGACAGGGAGAGCGATGAGCAGTTCTTC.

This clone occurred once. This sequence joins TRBV2 and TRBJ2-1; D possibly corresponds to TRBD1 (5 bases). Germline V gene data show CDR1 as SNHLY and CDR2 as FYNNEI. The CDR3 has 13 amino acids. The V end lost 2 bases, the J end lost 7 bases, and 9 bases lay between the germline ends. The CDR3 DNA follows: TGTGCCAGCAGTGAACAGGGTTTGAATGAGCAGTTCTTC. It is translated as CASSEQGLNEQFF.

The genes are TRBV6-5 and TRBJ2-1, with D perhaps TRBD2 (5 bases). The CDR3 has 15 amino acids. The ends were cut back, 6 bases at V and 0 bases at J, with 12 bases in the middle. Germline CDR1 is MNHEY and CDR2 is SVGAGI. CDR3 loop: CASRASRDSYNEQFF. The CDR3 DNA sequence: TGTGCCAGCAGAGCTAGCCGAGACTCCTACAATGAGCAGTTCTTC.

The chain couples TRBV5-6 to TRBJ1-2; D is possibly TRBD1 (5 bases). Germline-derived CDR1 and CDR2 are SGHDT and YYEEEE. This CDR3 has 14 residues. The V and J ends lost 0 bases and 0 bases respectively, with 6 bases between them. The CDR3 DNA sequence: TGTGCCAGCAGCTTGGGACAGTCTAACTATGGCTACACCTTC. Its translation is CASSLGQSNYGYTF.

This clone was seen just once. The chain links TRBV15 to TRBJ1-1; no clear D gene. The CDR3 totals 11 residues. Trimming cost V 0 bases and J 7 bases, with 3 bases left between them. From germline, CDR1 is LNHNV and CDR2 YYDKDF (reference sequence). CDR3 loop: CATSRDGEAFF. Written as DNA, the CDR3 is TGTGCCACCAGCAGAGACGGTGAAGCTTTCTTT.

The chain recombines TRBV7-6 with TRBJ2-3, with D hard to call. This CDR3 contains 13 residues. Germline assignment: CDR1 SGHVS and CDR2 FNYEAQ. The V end lost 2 bases, the J end lost 6 bases, and 9 bases lay between the germline ends. The CDR3 bases are TGTGCCAGCAGCTTAAGCCTCTGGGATACGCAGTATTTT. Translating gives CASSLSLWDTQYF.

The rearrangement links TRBV27 to TRBJ2-7; D is ambiguous. CDR1 is MNHEY, CDR2 SMNVEV, per germline (reference sequence). CDR3 length equals 14 residues. The germline V and J ends were trimmed by 2 bases and 2 bases, with 10 bases remaining between them. Here the CDR3 reads CASSLGSVPYEQYF. DNA of the CDR3: TGTGCCAGCAGTTTAGGCAGCGTCCCCTACGAGCAGTACTTC.

The chain employs TRBV19 and TRBJ2-2, with TRBD2 matching 9 bases. This CDR3 comprises 19 residues. The trim removed 9 bases at V and 6 bases at J, leaving 23 bases unmatched. From germline, CDR1 is LNHDA and CDR2 SQIVND (reference sequence). CDR3 nucleotide sequence: TGTGCCAGCAGCCTAACAGCGGGAGGCCATCATAGGGTCGCCGGGGAGCTGTTTTTT. Residues: CASSLTAGGHHRVAGELFF.